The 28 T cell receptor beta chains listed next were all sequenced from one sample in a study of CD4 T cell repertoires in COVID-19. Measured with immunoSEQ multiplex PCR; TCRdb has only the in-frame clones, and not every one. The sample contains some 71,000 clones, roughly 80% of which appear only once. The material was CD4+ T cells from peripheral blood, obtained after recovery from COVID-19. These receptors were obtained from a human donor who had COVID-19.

The CDR3 here is CASSPRTGGDFGFRNTEAFF. CDR3 bases: TGCGCCAGCAGCCCTCGGACAGGGGGCGATTTTGGTTTTCGGAACACTGAAGCTTTCTTT. This chain connects TRBV5-1 to TRBJ1-1, with 11 bases that match TRBD1. CDR3 length equals 20 residues. V was pared by 4 bases and J by 1 base, with 18 bases of the junction left unmatched. CDR1 and CDR2 from the germline V gene are SGHRS and YFSETQ.

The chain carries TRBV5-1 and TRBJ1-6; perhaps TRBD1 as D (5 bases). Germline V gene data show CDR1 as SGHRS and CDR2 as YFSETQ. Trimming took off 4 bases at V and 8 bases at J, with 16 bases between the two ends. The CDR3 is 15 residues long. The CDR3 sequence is CASSPDRGGDSPLHF. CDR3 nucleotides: TGCGCCAGCAGCCCCGACCGGGGAGGGGATTCACCCCTCCACTTT.

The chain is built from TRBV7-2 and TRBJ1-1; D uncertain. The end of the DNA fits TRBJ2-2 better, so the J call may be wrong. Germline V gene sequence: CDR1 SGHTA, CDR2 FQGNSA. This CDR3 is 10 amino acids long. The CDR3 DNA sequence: TGTGCCAGCAGCCTTGTCAACCTGTTTTTT. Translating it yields CASSLVNLFF.

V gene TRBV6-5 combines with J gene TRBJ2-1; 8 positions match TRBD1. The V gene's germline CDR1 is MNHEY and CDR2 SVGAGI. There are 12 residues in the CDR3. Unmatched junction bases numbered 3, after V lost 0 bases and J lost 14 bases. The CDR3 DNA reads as TGTGCCAGCAGTTACTCGGCAGGGGGCGAGTTCTTC. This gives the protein CASSYSAGGEFF.

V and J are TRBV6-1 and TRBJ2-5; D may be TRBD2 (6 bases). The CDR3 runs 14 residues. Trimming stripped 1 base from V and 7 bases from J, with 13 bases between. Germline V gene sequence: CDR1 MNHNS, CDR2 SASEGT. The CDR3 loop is CASSEGGGEGTQYF. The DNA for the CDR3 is TGTGCCAGCAGTGAAGGAGGCGGGGAAGGGACCCAGTACTTC.

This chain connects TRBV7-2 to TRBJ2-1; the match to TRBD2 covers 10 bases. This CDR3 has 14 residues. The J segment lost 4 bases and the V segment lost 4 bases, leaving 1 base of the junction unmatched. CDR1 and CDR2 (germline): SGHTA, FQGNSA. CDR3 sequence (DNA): TGTGCCAGCAGCTCGGGACTAGCGTACAATGAGCAGTTCTTC. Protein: CASSSGLAYNEQFF.

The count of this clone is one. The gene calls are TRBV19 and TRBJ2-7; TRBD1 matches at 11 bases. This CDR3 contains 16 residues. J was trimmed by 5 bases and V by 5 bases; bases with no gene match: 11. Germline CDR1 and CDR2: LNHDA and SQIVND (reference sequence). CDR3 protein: CASSPSGQGALNEQYF. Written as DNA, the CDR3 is TGTGCCAGTAGTCCCTCCGGACAGGGGGCGCTCAACGAGCAGTACTTC.

The CDR3 loop reads CASSTRTSLGEQFF. For the CDR3, the DNA is TGTGCCAGTAGTACCCGGACTAGTCTCGGTGAGCAGTTCTTC. The rearrangement joins TRBV19 to TRBJ2-1; TRBD2 aligns across 7 bases. Unmatched junction bases numbered 9, after V lost 4 bases and J lost 9 bases. The CDR3 sequence is 14 residues long. CDR1 and CDR2 from the germline V gene are LNHDA and SQIVND (reference sequence). Together with reference TRBV19 and TRBJ2-1, the CDR3 gives the full variable domain: DGGITQSPKYLFRKEGQNVTLSCEQNLNHDAMYWYRQDPGQGLRLIYYSQIVNDFQKGDIAEGYSVSREKKESFPLTVTSAQKNPTAFYLCASSTRTSLGEQFFGPGTRLTVL.

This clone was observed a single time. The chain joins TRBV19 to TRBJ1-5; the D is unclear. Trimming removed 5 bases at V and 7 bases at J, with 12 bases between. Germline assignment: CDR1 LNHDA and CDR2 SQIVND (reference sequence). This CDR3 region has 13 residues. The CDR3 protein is CASSRSPIQPQHF. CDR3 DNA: TGTGCCAGTAGTCGAAGCCCAATCCAGCCCCAGCATTTT.

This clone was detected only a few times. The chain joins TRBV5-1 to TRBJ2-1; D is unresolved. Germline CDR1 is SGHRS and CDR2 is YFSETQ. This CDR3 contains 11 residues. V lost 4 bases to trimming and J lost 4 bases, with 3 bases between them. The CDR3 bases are TGCGCCAGCAGCGATTACAATGAGCAGTTCTTC. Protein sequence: CASSDYNEQFF.

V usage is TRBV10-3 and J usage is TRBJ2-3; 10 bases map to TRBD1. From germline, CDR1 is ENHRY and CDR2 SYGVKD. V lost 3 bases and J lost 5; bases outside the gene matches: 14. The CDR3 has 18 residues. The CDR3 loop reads CAISDPTIPDRGGDTQYF. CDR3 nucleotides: TGTGCCATCAGTGATCCAACCATCCCGGACAGGGGGGGAGATACGCAGTATTTT.

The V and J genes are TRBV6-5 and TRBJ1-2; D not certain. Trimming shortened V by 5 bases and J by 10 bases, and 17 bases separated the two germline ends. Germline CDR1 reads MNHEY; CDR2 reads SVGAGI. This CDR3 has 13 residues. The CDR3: CASSLTPEAFYTF. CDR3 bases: TGTGCCAGCAGTCTAACCCCTGAAGCCTTCTACACCTTC.

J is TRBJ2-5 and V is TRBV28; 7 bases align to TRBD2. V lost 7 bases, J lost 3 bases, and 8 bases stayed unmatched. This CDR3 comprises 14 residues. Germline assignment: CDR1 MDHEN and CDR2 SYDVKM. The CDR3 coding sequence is TGTGCCAGCAACGGGGGGTGGAGGGAAGAGACCCAGTACTTC. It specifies CASNGGWREETQYF.

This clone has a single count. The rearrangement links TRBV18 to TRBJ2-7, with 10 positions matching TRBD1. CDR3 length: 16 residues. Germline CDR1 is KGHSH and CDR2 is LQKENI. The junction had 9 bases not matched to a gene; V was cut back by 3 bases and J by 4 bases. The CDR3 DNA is TGTGCCAGCTCACCCGGCACTTGGACAGGGGGGTACGAGCAGTACTTC. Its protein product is CASSPGTWTGGYEQYF.

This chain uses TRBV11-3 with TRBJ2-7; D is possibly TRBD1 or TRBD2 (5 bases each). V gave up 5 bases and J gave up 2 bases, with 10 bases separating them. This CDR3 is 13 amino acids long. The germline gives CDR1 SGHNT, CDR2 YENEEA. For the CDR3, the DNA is TGTGCCAGCAGCCTGGGACCGGCCTACGAGCAGTACTTC. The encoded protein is CASSLGPAYEQYF.

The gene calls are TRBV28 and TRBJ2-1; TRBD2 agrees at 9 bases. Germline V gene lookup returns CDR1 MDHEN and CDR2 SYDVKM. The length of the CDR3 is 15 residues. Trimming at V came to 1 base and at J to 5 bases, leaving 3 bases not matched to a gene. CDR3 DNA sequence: TGTGCCAGCAGTTTATCAGCGGGAGGTAACAATGAGCAGTTCTTC. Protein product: CASSLSAGGNNEQFF.

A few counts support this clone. The CDR3 reads CASSPPGGGGQPQHF. The CDR3 DNA sequence: TGTGCCAGCTCACCCCCCGGTGGAGGCGGACAGCCCCAGCATTTT. The chain combines TRBV18 with TRBJ1-5, with no clear D. The CDR3 has 15 amino acids. CDR1 is KGHSH and CDR2 is LQKENI in the germline V gene. The ends were cut back, 3 bases at V and 7 bases at J, with 16 bases in the middle. The complete variable domain, with remaining parts taken from reference TRBV18 and TRBJ1-5, reads NAGVMQNPRHLVRRRGQEARLRCSPMKGHSHVYWYRQLPEEGLKFMVYLQKENIIDESGMPKERFSAEFPKEGPSILRIQQVVRGDSAAYFCASSPPGGGGQPQHFGDGTRLSIL.

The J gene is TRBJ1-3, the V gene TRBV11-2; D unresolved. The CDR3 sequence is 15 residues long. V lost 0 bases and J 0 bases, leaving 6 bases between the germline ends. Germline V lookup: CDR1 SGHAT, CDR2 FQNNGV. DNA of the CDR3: TGTGCCAGCAGCTTAGACCGAGTCTCTGGAAACACCATATATTTT. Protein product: CASSLDRVSGNTIYF.

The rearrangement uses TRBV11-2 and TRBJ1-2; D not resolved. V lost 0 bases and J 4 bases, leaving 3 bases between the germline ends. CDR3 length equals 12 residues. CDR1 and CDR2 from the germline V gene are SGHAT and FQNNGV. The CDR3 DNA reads TGTGCCAGCAGCTTAGAGGCCTATGGCTACACCTTC. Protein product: CASSLEAYGYTF.

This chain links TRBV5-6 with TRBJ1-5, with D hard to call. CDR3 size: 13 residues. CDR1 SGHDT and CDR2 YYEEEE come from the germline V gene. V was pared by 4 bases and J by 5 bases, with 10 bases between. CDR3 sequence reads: CASSLDGDQPQHF. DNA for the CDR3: TGTGCCAGCAGCCTCGACGGGGATCAGCCCCAGCATTTT. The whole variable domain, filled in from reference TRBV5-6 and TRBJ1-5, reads DAGVTQSPTHLIKTRGQQVTLRCSPKSGHDTVSWYQQALGQGPQFIFQYYEEEERQRGNFPDRFSGHQFPNYSSELNVNALLLGDSALYLCASSLDGDQPQHFGDGTRLSIL.

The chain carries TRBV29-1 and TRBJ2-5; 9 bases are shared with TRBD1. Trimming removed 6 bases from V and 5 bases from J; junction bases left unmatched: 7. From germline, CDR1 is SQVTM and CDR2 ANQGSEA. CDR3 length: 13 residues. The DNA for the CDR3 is TGCAGCGTACAACAGGGGGCCGGGGAGACCCAGTACTTC. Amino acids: CSVQQGAGETQYF.

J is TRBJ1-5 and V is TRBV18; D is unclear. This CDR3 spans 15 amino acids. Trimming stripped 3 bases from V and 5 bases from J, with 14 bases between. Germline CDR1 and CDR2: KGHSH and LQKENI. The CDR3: CASSPSQWSDQPQHF. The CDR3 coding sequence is TGTGCCAGCTCACCTTCCCAGTGGAGCGATCAGCCCCAGCATTTT.

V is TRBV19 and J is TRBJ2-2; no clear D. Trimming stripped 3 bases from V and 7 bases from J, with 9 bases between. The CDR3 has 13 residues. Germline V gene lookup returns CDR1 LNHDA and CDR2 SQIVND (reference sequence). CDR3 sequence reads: CASSITGYGELFF. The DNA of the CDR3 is TGTGCCAGTAGTATCACGGGTTACGGGGAGCTGTTTTTT. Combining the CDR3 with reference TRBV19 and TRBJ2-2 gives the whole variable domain DGGITQSPKYLFRKEGQNVTLSCEQNLNHDAMYWYRQDPGQGLRLIYYSQIVNDFQKGDIAEGYSVSREKKESFPLTVTSAQKNPTAFYLCASSITGYGELFFGEGSRLTVL.

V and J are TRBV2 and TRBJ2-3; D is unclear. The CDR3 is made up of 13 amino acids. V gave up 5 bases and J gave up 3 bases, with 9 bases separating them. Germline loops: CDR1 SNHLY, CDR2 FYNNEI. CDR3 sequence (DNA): TGTGCCAGCAGTCCGCCTTTTACAGATACGCAGTATTTT. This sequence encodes CASSPPFTDTQYF.

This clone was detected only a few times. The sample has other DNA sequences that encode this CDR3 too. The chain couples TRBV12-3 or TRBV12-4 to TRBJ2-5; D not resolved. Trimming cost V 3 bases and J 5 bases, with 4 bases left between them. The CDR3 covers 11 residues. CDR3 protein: CASSFGETQYF. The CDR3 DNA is TGTGCCAGCAGTTTTGGGGAGACCCAGTACTTC.

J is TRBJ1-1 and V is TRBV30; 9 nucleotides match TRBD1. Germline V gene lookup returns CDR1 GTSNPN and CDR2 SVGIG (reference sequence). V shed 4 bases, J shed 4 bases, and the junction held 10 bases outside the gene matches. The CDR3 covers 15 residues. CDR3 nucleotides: TGTGCCTGGATTCCAAAACAGGGGGCGATCACTGAAGCTTTCTTT. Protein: CAWIPKQGAITEAFF.

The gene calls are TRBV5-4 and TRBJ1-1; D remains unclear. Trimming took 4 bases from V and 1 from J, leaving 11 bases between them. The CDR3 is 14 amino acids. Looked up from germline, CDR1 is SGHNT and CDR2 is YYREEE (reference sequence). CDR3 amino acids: CASSQWAGNTEAFF. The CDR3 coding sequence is TGTGCCAGCAGCCAATGGGCAGGGAACACTGAAGCTTTCTTT.

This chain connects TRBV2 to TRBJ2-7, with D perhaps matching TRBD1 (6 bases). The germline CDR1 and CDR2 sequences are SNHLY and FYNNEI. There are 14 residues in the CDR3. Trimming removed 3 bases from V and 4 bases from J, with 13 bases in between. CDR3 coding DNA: TGTGCCAGCAGTGAGGGGGCCCCGAGATACGAGCAGTACTTC. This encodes CASSEGAPRYEQYF.